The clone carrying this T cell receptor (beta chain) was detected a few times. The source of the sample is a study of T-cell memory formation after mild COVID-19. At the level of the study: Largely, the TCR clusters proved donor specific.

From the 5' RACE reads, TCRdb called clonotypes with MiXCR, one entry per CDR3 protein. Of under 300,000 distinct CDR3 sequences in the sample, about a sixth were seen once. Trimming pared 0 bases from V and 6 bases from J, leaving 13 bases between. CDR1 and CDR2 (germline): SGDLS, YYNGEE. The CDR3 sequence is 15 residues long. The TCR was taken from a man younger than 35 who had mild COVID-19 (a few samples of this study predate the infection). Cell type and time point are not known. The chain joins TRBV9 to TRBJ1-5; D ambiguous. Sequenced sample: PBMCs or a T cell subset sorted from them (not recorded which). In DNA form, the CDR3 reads TGTGCCAGCAGCGTAGATCCGGACGTACGTCAGCCCCAGCATTTT. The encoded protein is CASSVDPDVRQPQHF.